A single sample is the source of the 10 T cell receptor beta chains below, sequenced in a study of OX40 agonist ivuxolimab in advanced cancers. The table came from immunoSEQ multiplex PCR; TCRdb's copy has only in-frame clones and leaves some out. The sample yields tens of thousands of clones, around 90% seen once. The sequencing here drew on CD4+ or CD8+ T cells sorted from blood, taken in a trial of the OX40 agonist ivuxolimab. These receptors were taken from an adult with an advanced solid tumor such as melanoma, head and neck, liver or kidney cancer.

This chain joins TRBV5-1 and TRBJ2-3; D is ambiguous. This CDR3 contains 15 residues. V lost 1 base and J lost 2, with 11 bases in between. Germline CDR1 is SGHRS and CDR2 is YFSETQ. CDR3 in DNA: TGCGCCAGCAGCTTGCAGCTCAGTTCCACAGATACGCAGTATTTT. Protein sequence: CASSLQLSSTDTQYF. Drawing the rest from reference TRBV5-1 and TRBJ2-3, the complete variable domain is KAGVTQTPRYLIKTRGQQVTLSCSPISGHRSVSWYQQTPGQGLQFLFEYFSETQRNKGNFPGRFSGRQFSNSRSEMNVSTLELGDSALYLCASSLQLSSTDTQYFGPGTRLTVL.

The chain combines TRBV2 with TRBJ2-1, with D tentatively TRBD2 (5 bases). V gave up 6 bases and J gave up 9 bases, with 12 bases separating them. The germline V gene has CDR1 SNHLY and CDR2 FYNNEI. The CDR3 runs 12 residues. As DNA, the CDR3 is TGTGCCAGCAGACCGGCCGCGGGTGAGCAGTTCTTC. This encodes CASRPAAGEQFF.

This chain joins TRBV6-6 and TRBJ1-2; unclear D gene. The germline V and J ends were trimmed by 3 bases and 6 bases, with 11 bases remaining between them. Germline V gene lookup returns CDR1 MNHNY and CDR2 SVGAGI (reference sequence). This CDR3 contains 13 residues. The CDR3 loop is CASSYIAGNGYTF. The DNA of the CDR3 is TGTGCCAGCAGTTATATTGCGGGTAATGGCTACACCTTC.

CDR3 in amino acids: CASSSQGAGNQPQHF. DNA for the CDR3: TGTGCCAGCAGTTCACAGGGGGCAGGCAATCAGCCCCAGCATTTT. The rearrangement joins TRBV7-8 to TRBJ1-5; 9 nucleotides line up with TRBD1. V lost 6 bases, J lost 2 bases, and 5 bases stayed unmatched. CDR1 is SGHVS and CDR2 is FQNEAQ in the germline V gene. The CDR3 sequence is 15 residues long.

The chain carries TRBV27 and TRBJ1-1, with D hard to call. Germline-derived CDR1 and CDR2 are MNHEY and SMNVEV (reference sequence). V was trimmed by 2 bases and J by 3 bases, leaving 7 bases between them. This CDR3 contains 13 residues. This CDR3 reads CASSLRSDTEAFF. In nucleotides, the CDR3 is TGTGCCAGCAGTTTACGATCGGACACTGAAGCTTTCTTT.

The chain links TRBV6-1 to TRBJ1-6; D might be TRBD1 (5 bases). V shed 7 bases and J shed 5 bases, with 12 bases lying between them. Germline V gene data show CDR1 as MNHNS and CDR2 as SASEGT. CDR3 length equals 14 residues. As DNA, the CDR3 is TGTGCCAGCAAGCCGGGACTGGATAATTCACCCCTCCACTTT. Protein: CASKPGLDNSPLHF.

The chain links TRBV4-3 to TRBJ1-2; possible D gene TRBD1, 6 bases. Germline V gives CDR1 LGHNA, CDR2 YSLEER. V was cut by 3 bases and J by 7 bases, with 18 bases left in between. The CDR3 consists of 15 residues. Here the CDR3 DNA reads TGCGCCAGCAGCCAGGGCTCTTTGGACAGAGCTGGCTACACCTTC. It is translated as CASSQGSLDRAGYTF.

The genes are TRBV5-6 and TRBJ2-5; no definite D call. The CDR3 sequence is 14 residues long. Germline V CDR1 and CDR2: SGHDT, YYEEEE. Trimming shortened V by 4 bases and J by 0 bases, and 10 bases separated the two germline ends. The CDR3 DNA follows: TGTGCCAGCAGCCGACGGAGTAACCAAGAGACCCAGTACTTC. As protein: CASSRRSNQETQYF.

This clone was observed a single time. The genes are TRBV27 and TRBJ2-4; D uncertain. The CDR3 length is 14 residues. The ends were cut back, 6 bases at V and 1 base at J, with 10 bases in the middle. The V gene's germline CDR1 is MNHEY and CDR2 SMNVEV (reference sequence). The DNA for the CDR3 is TGTGCCAGCAGCATTCTGGGGGCCAAAAACATTCAGTACTTC. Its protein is CASSILGAKNIQYF.

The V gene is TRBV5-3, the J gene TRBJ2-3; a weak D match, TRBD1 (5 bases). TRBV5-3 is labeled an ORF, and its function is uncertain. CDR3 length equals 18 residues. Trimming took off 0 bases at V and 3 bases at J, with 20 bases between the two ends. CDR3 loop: CARSLVFRGFFRTDTQYF. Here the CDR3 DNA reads TGTGCCAGAAGCTTGGTATTTAGGGGTTTCTTTAGAACAGATACGCAGTATTTT.